This T cell receptor beta chain was recorded in a study of OX40 agonist ivuxolimab in advanced cancers. For the study at large: Those treated in dose escalation had hepatocellular carcinoma, melanoma, renal cell cancer or head and neck cancer.

Per the germline V gene, CDR1 is SQVTM and CDR2 is ANQGSEA. V shed 6 bases and J 3 bases; nucleotides not matched to a gene: 17. The CDR3 contains 17 residues. Broader study findings: Fewer expanded clones were found on average in CD4+ than in CD8+ T cells.

Assay: immunoSEQ multiplex PCR; the TCRdb copy retains only in-frame clones and omits some. This repertoire shows roughly 58,000 clones, 93% found once; its top ten account for around a sixth. Concerning this clone: Its antigen is undetermined.

The genes are TRBV29-1 and TRBJ2-1; 7 nucleotides agree with TRBD1. The clonotype was recovered from an adult with an advanced solid tumor such as melanoma, head and neck, liver or kidney cancer. The sequencing used CD4+ or CD8+ T cells sorted from blood, collected in a trial of the OX40 agonist ivuxolimab. The CDR3 nucleotides read TGCAGCGTCCCCGGGACAGCTAAGGGACAAAACTACAATGAGCAGTTCTTC. Its translation: CSVPGTAKGQNYNEQFF.